The 28 T cell receptor beta chains below all came from one sample that was sequenced in a study of regulatory T cells in long-lasting Graves disease. Time point denoted: newly diagnosed GD, antithyroid drugs for less than 3 months. PBMCs were the source of the RNA used for TCR sequencing. Sequencing libraries for TCR beta were prepared with iRepertoire HTBI primers and Arm-PCR of CDR3 regions. From the multiplex PCR reads, TCRdb called clonotypes with MiXCR, one entry per CDR3 protein. Here the sample spans about 350,000 distinct CDR3 sequences, around 15% being singletons. The data also belong to a second study, concerning T cells in Graves' hyperthyroidism and ophthalmopathy.

The sample was peripheral blood mononuclear cells (PBMCs), taken at new diagnosis, from a patient treated with antithyroid drugs. Every receptor here comes from a young woman with Graves disease.

This clonotype was seen ten or more times. The chain uses TRBV28 and TRBJ1-5; 9 bases line up with TRBD1. The CDR3 extends over 15 amino acids. The germline CDR1 and CDR2 sequences are MDHEN and SYDVKM. The V segment lost 2 bases and the J segment 6 bases; nucleotides outside the gene matches: 5. CDR3 coding DNA: TGTGCCAGCAGTTTAGGGACAGGGTGGGGTCAGCCCCAGCATTTT. Residues: CASSLGTGWGQPQHF.

This clonotype has a count of ten or more. The rearrangement links TRBV28 to TRBJ2-7, with 7 bases fitting TRBD2. The CDR3 loop spans 14 amino acids. Germline V CDR1 and CDR2: MDHEN, SYDVKM. The trim removed 8 bases at V and 0 bases at J, leaving 7 bases unmatched. Here the CDR3 reads CASQAAGTSYEQYF. CDR3 DNA: TGTGCCAGCCAAGCAGCGGGGACCTCCTACGAGCAGTACTTC.

This clonotype was found many times. The chain is built from TRBV11-2 and TRBJ1-4; a weak D match, TRBD1 (5 bases). Germline V gene data show CDR1 as SGHAT and CDR2 as FQNNGV. The germline V and J ends were trimmed by 2 bases and 2 bases, with 12 bases remaining between them. This CDR3 has 16 residues. CDR3 in amino acids: CASSLTSGFTNEKLFF. Here the CDR3 DNA reads TGTGCCAGCAGCTTAACGTCAGGGTTTACTAATGAAAAACTGTTTTTT.

This clonotype was counted ten times or more. This chain connects TRBV20-1 to TRBJ2-2; 10 bases align to TRBD2. CDR3 size: 19 residues. V gave up 0 bases and J gave up 2 bases; unmatched junction bases: 12. Looked up from germline, CDR1 is DFQATT and CDR2 is SNEGSKA (reference sequence). The CDR3 loop is CSARDPLAGPTYNTGELFF. The CDR3 nucleotides read TGCAGTGCTAGAGATCCACTAGCGGGACCAACATATAACACCGGGGAGCTGTTTTTT.

This clonotype occurred many times. The chain carries TRBV7-2 and TRBJ2-3; the match to TRBD2 covers 9 bases. CDR1 is SGHTA, CDR2 FQGNSA, per germline. V gave up 3 bases and J gave up 2 bases; unmatched junction bases: 9. The CDR3 loop spans 17 amino acids. DNA of the CDR3: TGTGCCAGCAGCTTTCAATTGGCTAGCGGGGTCACAGATACGCAGTATTTT. Amino acid sequence: CASSFQLASGVTDTQYF.

As concerns this clonotype: One base away lies a much larger clone, so this may be a sequencing read error. J is TRBJ2-1 and V is TRBV13; D assignment may be TRBD1 or TRBD2 (7 bases each). The CDR3 is 15 residues long. Germline CDR1 and CDR2: PRHDT and FYEKMQ (reference sequence). The CDR3 region has the DNA TGTGCCAGCAGCGCGCAGGGGGGGGGTTACAATGAGCAGCTCTTC. This codes for CASSAQGGGYNEQLF.

This clonotype appeared many times. V and J are TRBV5-5 and TRBJ2-7; D gene uncertain. The germline V and J ends were trimmed by 0 bases and 2 bases, with 12 bases remaining between them. The CDR3 is made up of 15 amino acids. Germline assignment: CDR1 SGHKS and CDR2 YYEKEE (reference sequence). The CDR3 protein is CASSLAAEVTYEQYF. CDR3 nucleotide sequence: TGTGCCAGCAGCTTGGCCGCGGAAGTGACCTACGAGCAGTACTTC.

This clonotype was observed a handful of times. V gene TRBV7-3 combines with J gene TRBJ1-1, with TRBD1 matching over 9 bases. Germline CDR1 reads SGHTA; CDR2 reads FQGTGA. CDR3 length equals 13 residues. Unmatched junction bases numbered 5, after V lost 5 bases and J lost 7 bases. The CDR3 is CASSPGQGLEAFF. The CDR3 coding sequence is TGTGCCAGCAGCCCCGGACAGGGGCTTGAAGCTTTCTTT.

This clonotype showed up many times. The J gene is TRBJ2-2, the V gene TRBV12-3 or TRBV12-4; tentatively, D is TRBD2 (7 bases). V dropped 6 bases and J dropped 4 bases, with 15 bases sitting between them. The CDR3 runs 15 residues. Written as DNA, the CDR3 is TGTGCCAGCAGGCCGACAGGCGGGAGCACCGGGGAGCTGTTTTTT. It encodes CASRPTGGSTGELFF.

This clonotype was observed at least ten times. This rearrangement joins TRBV28 to TRBJ2-6, with TRBD2 as a possible D gene (6 bases). The CDR3 covers 16 residues. The V gene's germline CDR1 is MDHEN and CDR2 SYDVKM. V lost 3 bases and J lost 0, with 9 bases in between. CDR3 sequence reads: CASSFRGFSGANVLTF. The CDR3 DNA sequence: TGTGCCAGCAGTTTTCGGGGGTTCTCTGGGGCCAACGTCCTGACTTTC.

For this clonotype: At one end the junction does not follow the germline gene, possibly because of a read error. The chain joins TRBV9 to TRBJ2-1; D call uncertain. The CDR3 has 14 amino acids. The germline gives CDR1 SGDLS, CDR2 YYNGEE. The CDR3 bases are TGTACCAGCAGCGTAGCTGACCGGGCCAATGAGCAGTTCTTC. Its translation is CTSSVADRANEQFF.

Only one count was recorded for this clonotype. This chain connects TRBV5-4 to TRBJ1-2, with a weak D call TRBD1 (5 bases). This CDR3 region has 13 residues. Germline V gene lookup returns CDR1 SGHNT and CDR2 YYREEE (reference sequence). V was shortened by 0 bases and J by 8 bases, with 11 bases between the two germline ends. The CDR3, as DNA: TGTGCCAGCAGCTTGGCAGGGTCAAGAGGCTACACCTTC. This codes for CASSLAGSRGYTF.

The chain combines TRBV5-1 with TRBJ1-5, with 9 bases aligning to TRBD1. Germline V gives CDR1 SGHRS, CDR2 YFSETQ. With V trimmed by 5 bases and J by 1 base, 4 bases remained unmatched. The CDR3 contains 15 residues. CDR3 coding DNA: TGCGCCAGCAGGCGGACAGGGGAAAGCAATCAGCCCCAGCATTTT. This sequence encodes CASRRTGESNQPQHF.

The rearrangement links TRBV6-6 to TRBJ1-2, with TRBD1 matching 8 bases. In germline, CDR1 is MNHNY, CDR2 SVGAGI (reference sequence). V lost 0 bases to trimming and J lost 5 bases; unmatched junction nucleotides: 8. The CDR3 contains 16 residues. In DNA, the CDR3 is TGTGCCAGCAGTTACTCGTCCAGGGGGCAATGGTATGGCTACACCTTC. Residues: CASSYSSRGQWYGYTF.

This clonotype was seen only a few times. The rearrangement links TRBV19 to TRBJ1-5, with D unresolved. The CDR3 runs to 17 residues. In germline, CDR1 is LNHDA, CDR2 SQIVND (reference sequence). The V end was cut by 5 bases, the J end by 0 bases, with 17 bases between. The CDR3 protein is CASSFSSVAISNQPQHF. DNA of the CDR3: TGTGCCAGTAGTTTTAGCTCAGTAGCGATTAGCAATCAGCCCCAGCATTTT. The full variable domain, with the rest looked up from reference TRBV19 and TRBJ1-5, is DGGITQSPKYLFRKEGQNVTLSCEQNLNHDAMYWYRQDPGQGLRLIYYSQIVNDFQKGDIAEGYSVSREKKESFPLTVTSAQKNPTAFYLCASSFSSVAISNQPQHFGDGTRLSIL.

At least ten counts were recorded for this clonotype. The chain has TRBV5-6 and TRBJ1-2, with 10 bases lining up with TRBD1. CDR3 length: 14 amino acids. The germline V gene has CDR1 SGHDT and CDR2 YYEEEE. V was pared by 5 bases and J by 4 bases, with 5 bases of the junction left unmatched. For the CDR3, the DNA is TGTGCCAGCAGGCCGACAGGGGGCTCCTATGGCTACACCTTC. Protein product: CASRPTGGSYGYTF.

Many counts were recorded for this clonotype. The V and J genes are TRBV18 and TRBJ2-1; 7 bases are shared with TRBD2. Germline values: CDR1 KGHSH, CDR2 LQKENI. CDR3 size: 14 residues. The trim removed 5 bases at V and 7 bases at J, leaving 8 bases unmatched. The CDR3 spells CASSYHISGNEQFF. In nucleotides, the CDR3 is TGTGCCAGCTCATACCATATTAGCGGGAATGAGCAGTTCTTC.

This clonotype was observed a handful of times. The gene calls are TRBV7-2 and TRBJ2-7; unclear D gene. The CDR3 sequence is 12 residues long. Germline assignment: CDR1 SGHTA and CDR2 FQGNSA. The V end lost 5 bases, the J end lost 6 bases, and 11 bases lay between the germline ends. For the CDR3, the DNA is TGTGCCAGCAGCCCAGTGCCCGCCGAGCAGTACTTC. Its translation is CASSPVPAEQYF.

This clonotype was detected ten times or more. The gene calls are TRBV3-1 and TRBJ2-7; D gene ambiguous. Per the germline V gene, CDR1 is LGHDT and CDR2 is YNNKEL (reference sequence). V was shortened by 2 bases and J by 7 bases, with 6 bases between the two germline ends. The CDR3 loop spans 11 amino acids. DNA for the CDR3: TGTGCCAGCAGCCAATTGTATGAGCAGTACTTC. Protein sequence: CASSQLYEQYF.

In this sample, this clonotype turned up once. A single base separates this from a much larger clone, so it may be a read error. The chain combines TRBV30 with TRBJ1-1, with a possible D match to TRBD1 (5 bases). CDR3 length equals 13 residues. Looked up from germline, CDR1 is GTSNPN and CDR2 is SVGIG (reference sequence). The CDR3 bases are TGTGCCTGGACGGGGCAGTTGAACACTGAAGATTTCTTT. This codes for CAWTGQLNTEDFF.

The table lists this clonotype with many counts. The rearrangement uses TRBV12-3 or TRBV12-4 and TRBJ1-5, with 9 bases lining up with TRBD1. V shed 6 bases, J shed 3 bases, and the junction held 3 bases outside the gene matches. This CDR3 has 14 amino acids. CDR3 loop: CASRDRGYNQPQHF. CDR3 in DNA: TGTGCCAGCAGGGACAGGGGATACAATCAGCCCCAGCATTTT.

This clonotype appeared a few times. The chain combines TRBV4-1 with TRBJ2-7, with D possibly being TRBD1 or TRBD2 (5 bases each). Germline-derived CDR1 and CDR2 are MGHRA and YSYEKL. Trimming took off 5 bases at V and 2 bases at J, with 16 bases between the two ends. This CDR3 has 15 amino acids. CDR3 protein: CASSVPGTETYEQYF. The CDR3 DNA follows: TGCGCCAGCAGCGTGCCCGGGACCGAGACCTACGAGCAGTACTTC.

This clonotype qualifies as medium-sized. A junction end diverges from the germline sequence, so it may reflect a read error. CDR3 in amino acids: CAWSVGPGEELFF. In DNA form, the CDR3 reads TGTGCCTGGAGTGTCGGTCCGGGTGAAGAACTGTTTTTT. The rearrangement uses TRBV30 and TRBJ1-4; D call uncertain. The CDR3 contains 13 residues. Germline V lookup: CDR1 GTSNPN, CDR2 SVGIG (reference sequence).

In its sample, this clonotype was seen many times. The chain is built from TRBV28 and TRBJ1-4; 7 positions match TRBD1. Per the germline V gene, CDR1 is MDHEN and CDR2 is SYDVKM. The CDR3 is 16 amino acids. V shed 6 bases and J 2 bases; nucleotides not matched to a gene: 9. The CDR3 region has the DNA TGTGCCAGCAGCTATGGGACAGATAGTACTAATGAAAAACTGTTTTTT. It translates to CASSYGTDSTNEKLFF.

This clonotype occurred many times. The chain has TRBV2 and TRBJ2-5; no reliable D call. V was shortened by 1 base and J by 3 bases, with 12 bases between the two germline ends. Germline assignment: CDR1 SNHLY and CDR2 FYNNEI. The CDR3 loop spans 15 amino acids. CDR3 loop: CASSEDLRLKETQYF. In DNA, the CDR3 is TGTGCCAGCAGTGAAGATCTCAGGTTAAAAGAGACCCAGTACTTC.

This clonotype came up many times. The chain employs TRBV5-1 and TRBJ2-1; TRBD1 aligns across 8 bases. Looked up from germline, CDR1 is SGHRS and CDR2 is YFSETQ. The trim removed 0 bases at V and 0 bases at J, leaving 5 bases unmatched. CDR3 length equals 17 residues. The CDR3 here is CASSLEKGQDSYNEQFF. CDR3 coding DNA: TGCGCCAGCAGCTTGGAAAAGGGACAGGACTCCTACAATGAGCAGTTCTTC.

At least ten counts were recorded for this clonotype. V and J are TRBV12-3 or TRBV12-4 and TRBJ2-7, with D possibly being TRBD1 (5 bases). The CDR3 has 14 residues. V lost 2 bases and J 5 bases, leaving 13 bases between the germline ends. This chain's CDR3 is CASSLRQGTDEQYF. The CDR3 bases are TGTGCCAGCAGTTTACGGCAGGGAACGGACGAGCAGTACTTC.

This clonotype has at least ten counts. The J gene is TRBJ2-1, the V gene TRBV9, with D tentatively TRBD2 (6 bases). This CDR3 is built from 13 residues. Germline values: CDR1 SGDLS, CDR2 YYNGEE. The germline V and J ends were trimmed by 4 bases and 8 bases, with 13 bases remaining between them. In DNA, the CDR3 is TGTGCCAGCAGCCCCCGGTGGGGGGATGAGCAGTTCTTC. Encoded protein: CASSPRWGDEQFF.